This entry features one T cell receptor beta chain sequence. These data belong to a study of shared clonotypes between healthy human individuals. Germline V gene lookup returns CDR1 SEHNR and CDR2 FQNEAQ (reference sequence). The CDR3 is 16 residues long. V lost 2 bases, J lost 0 bases, and 11 bases lay in between. In the source study's methods: From ImmunoSEQ came sequences covering only the junction and carrying no quality scores, so filtering differed. The data were produced by immunoSEQ multiplex PCR, yet TCRdb's version contains in-frame clones alone and is incomplete. V and J calls and clone size are copied from that table; D and trimming were computed from the DNA. The repertoire holds approximately 980,000 clones, 70% to 85% seen once, with about 1.5% in the top ten.

V usage is TRBV7-9 and J usage is TRBJ1-3; weak D call: TRBD1 (6 bases). The material sequenced was memory CD4+ T cells sorted from blood. Subset indicated: CD45RA-negative fraction. The receptor was isolated from a man between 18 and 35 years old in good health. CDR3 sequence: CASSLTTDSSGNTIYF. The CDR3 nucleotides read TGTGCCAGCAGCTTAACTACGGACAGCTCTGGAAACACCATATATTTT.